Sequencing of this T cell receptor (beta chain) was carried out in a study of shared clonotypes between healthy human individuals. Study as a whole: The study enrolled two women and a few men aged 18 to 49. CD4 naive cells filled three plates per donor, CD4 memory three, CD8 naive two and CD8 memory one. Findings and limits, study-wide: In the sorted subsets, rarefaction showed sequencing was incomplete despite large depth.

Comment on this clone: Its antigen remains unknown.

This CDR3 region has 20 residues. CDR1 GTSNPN and CDR2 SVGIG come from the germline V gene (reference sequence). V lost 0 bases and J 5 bases, leaving 28 bases between the germline ends. The sorted-subset replicate PCRs were given about 210 ng DNA, which is tens of thousands of T cell genomes. The table came from immunoSEQ multiplex PCR; TCRdb's copy has only in-frame clones and leaves some out. The repertoire holds about 680,000 clones, with around 73% as singletons. The sample comprised memory CD4+ T cells sorted from blood. The sample's subset: CD45RA-negative fraction. This sequence joins TRBV30 and TRBJ2-2; weak D call: TRBD2 (6 bases). The receptor comes from a woman aged 25 to 39 in good health. CDR3 sequence: CAWSVLPGGAVPRGTGELFF. For the CDR3, the DNA is TGTGCCTGGAGTGTATTGCCCGGCGGGGCCGTACCTCGAGGGACCGGGGAGCTGTTTTTT.